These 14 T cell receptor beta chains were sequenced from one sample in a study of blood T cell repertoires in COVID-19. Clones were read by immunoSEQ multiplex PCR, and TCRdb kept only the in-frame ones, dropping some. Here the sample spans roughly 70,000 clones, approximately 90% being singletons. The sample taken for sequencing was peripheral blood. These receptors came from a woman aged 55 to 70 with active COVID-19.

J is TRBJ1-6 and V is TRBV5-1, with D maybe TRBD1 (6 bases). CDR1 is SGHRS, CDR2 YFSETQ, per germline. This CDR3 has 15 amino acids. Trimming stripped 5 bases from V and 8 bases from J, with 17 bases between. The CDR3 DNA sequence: TGCGCCAGCAGAAGGGGGAATTCAGTAGATTCACCCCTCCACTTT. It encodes CASRRGNSVDSPLHF.

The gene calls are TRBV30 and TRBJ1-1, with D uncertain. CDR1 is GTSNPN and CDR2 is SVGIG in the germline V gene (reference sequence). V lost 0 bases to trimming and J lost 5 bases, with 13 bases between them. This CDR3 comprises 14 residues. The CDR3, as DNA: TGTGCCTGGAGTGTACTGCGGGAAGGAACTGAAGCTTTCTTT. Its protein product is CAWSVLREGTEAFF.

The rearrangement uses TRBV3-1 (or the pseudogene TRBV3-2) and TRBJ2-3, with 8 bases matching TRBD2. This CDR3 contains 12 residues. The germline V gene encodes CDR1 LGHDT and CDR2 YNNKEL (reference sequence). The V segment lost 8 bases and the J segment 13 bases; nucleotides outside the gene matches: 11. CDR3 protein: CASRVGSGRKYF. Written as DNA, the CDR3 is TGTGCCAGCCGTGTGGGGAGCGGGAGAAAGTATTTT.

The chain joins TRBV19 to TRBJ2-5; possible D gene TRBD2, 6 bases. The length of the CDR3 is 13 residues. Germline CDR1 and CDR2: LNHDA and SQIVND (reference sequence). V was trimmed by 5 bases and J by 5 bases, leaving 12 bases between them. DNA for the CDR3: TGTGCCAGTAGTTACAGAGGAGGGGAGACCCAGTACTTC. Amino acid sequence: CASSYRGGETQYF.

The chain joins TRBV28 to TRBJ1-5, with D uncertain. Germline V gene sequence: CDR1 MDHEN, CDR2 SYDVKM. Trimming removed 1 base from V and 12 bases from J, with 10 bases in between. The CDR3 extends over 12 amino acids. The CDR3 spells CASSLFPERQHF. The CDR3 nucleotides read TGTGCCAGCAGTTTATTTCCGGAGCGCCAGCATTTT. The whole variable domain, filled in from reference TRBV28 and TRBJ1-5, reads DVKVTQSSRYLVKRTGEKVFLECVQDMDHENMFWYRQDPGLGLRLIYFSYDVKMKEKGDIPEGYSVSREKKERFSLILESASTNQTSMYLCASSLFPERQHFGDGTRLSIL.

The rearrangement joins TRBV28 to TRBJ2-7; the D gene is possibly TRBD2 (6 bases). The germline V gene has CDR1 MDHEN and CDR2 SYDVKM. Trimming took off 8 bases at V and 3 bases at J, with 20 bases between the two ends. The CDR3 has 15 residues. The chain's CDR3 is CASGGTPRLDYEQYF. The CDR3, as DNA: TGTGCCAGCGGAGGGACGCCAAGGTTAGACTACGAGCAGTACTTC.

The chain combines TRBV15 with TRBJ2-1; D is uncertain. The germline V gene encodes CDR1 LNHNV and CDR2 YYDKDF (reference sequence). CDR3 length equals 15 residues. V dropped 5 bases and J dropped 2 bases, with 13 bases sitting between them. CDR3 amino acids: CATSPTRDTYNEQFF. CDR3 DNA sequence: TGTGCCACCAGCCCCACCCGAGACACCTACAATGAGCAGTTCTTC. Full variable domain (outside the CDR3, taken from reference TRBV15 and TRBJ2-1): DAMVIQNPRYQVTQFGKPVTLSCSQTLNHNVMYWYQQKSSQAPKLLFHYYDKDFNNEADTPDNFQSRRPNTSFCFLDIRSPGLGDTAMYLCATSPTRDTYNEQFFGPGTRLTVL.

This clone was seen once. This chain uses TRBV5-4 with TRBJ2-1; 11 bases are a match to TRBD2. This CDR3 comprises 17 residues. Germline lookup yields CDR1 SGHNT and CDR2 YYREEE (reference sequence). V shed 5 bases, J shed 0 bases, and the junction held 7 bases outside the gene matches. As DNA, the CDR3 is TGTGCCAGCAGAACCGGGACTAGCGGCAGCTCCTACAATGAGCAGTTCTTC. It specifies CASRTGTSGSSYNEQFF.

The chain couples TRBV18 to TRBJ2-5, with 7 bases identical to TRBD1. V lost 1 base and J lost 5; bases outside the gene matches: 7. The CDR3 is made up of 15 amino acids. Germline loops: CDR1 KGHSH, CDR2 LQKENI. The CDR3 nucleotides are TGTGCCAGCTCACCACGGTCGACAGGGCGGGAGACCCAGTACTTC. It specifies CASSPRSTGRETQYF.

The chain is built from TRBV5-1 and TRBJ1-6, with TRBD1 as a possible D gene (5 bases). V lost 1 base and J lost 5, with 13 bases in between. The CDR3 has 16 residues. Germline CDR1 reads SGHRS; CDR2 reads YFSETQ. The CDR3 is CASSLWGRNNNSPLHF. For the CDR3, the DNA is TGCGCCAGCAGCTTGTGGGGCAGGAACAATAATTCACCCCTCCACTTT.

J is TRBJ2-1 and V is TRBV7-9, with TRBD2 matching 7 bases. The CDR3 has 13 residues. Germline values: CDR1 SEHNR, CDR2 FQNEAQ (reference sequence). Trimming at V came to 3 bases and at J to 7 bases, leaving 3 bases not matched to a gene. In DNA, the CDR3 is TGTGCCAGCAGCTTCGGACTAGAAAATGAGCAGTTCTTC. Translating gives CASSFGLENEQFF.

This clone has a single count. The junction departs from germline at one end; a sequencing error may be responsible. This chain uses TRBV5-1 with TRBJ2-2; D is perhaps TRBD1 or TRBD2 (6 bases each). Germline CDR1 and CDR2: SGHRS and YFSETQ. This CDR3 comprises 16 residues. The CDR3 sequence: CARSLGGRYEGGELFF. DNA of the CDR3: TGCGCCCGCAGCTTGGGGGGCAGGTATGAAGGCGGGGAGCTGTTTTTT.

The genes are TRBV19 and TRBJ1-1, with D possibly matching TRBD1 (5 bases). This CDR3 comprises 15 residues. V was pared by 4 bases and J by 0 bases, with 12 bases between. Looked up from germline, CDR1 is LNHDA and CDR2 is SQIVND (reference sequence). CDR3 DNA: TGTGCCAGTAGTAGACGACAGAATATGAACACTGAAGCTTTCTTT. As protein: CASSRRQNMNTEAFF.

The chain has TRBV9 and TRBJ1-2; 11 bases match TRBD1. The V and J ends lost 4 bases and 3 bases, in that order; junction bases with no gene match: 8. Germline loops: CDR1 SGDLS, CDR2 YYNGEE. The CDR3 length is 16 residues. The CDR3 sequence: CASSPGGTGGYYGYTF. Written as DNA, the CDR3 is TGTGCCAGCAGCCCAGGAGGGACAGGGGGGTACTATGGCTACACCTTC.